In its sample, the clone carrying this T cell receptor beta chain was seen many times. Each donor was a healthy Caucasian individual from Russia, aged roughly 6 to 100. This entry belongs to a study of blood T cells in healthy people across ages. It was with a sample-barcoded 5' primer and a J-beta primer mix that a second PCR of roughly 7 to 12 cycles was run. Each CDR3 protein is one row after TCRdb ran MiXCR on the 5' RACE reads. This sample yields some 1.7 million distinct CDR3 sequences, of which 28% are seen a single time; roughly 8% belongs to the top ten. The receptor was isolated from a woman aged 25 to 39 in good health. The specimen was blood.

CDR3 loop: CASSHAGSRGDIQYF. The CDR3 DNA reads as TGTGCCAGCAGCCACGCGGGATCCCGCGGGGACATTCAGTACTTC. J is TRBJ2-4 and V is TRBV3-1; TRBD2 might be the D (6 bases). CDR3 length equals 15 residues. From germline, CDR1 is LGHDT and CDR2 YNNKEL (reference sequence). V was shortened by 3 bases and J by 8 bases, with 17 bases between the two germline ends.